This is a list of T cell receptor beta chains from one sample in a study of blood T cell repertoires in COVID-19. The assay was immunoSEQ multiplex PCR, and TCRdb's table has in-frame clones only and misses some. The profile shows some 230,000 clones, roughly 80% of them singletons. The material sequenced was peripheral blood. These receptors originate from a woman aged 55-69 years who had recovered from COVID-19. Each CDR3 is given with its conserved first and last residue. D genes are given only for firm matches. Expanded clones are given a class, and other clones once, few, many or no size at all.

V gene,J gene,D gene,clone size,CDR3 DNA,CDR3 protein
TRBV13,TRBJ1-1,NA,NA,TGTGCCAGCAGCAAAGGCCGAGGGACTGAAGCTTTCTTT,CASSKGRGTEAFF
TRBV3-1/TRBV3-2,TRBJ1-1,NA,NA,TGTGCCAGCAGCCAAGATTGGGGGGGAACCACTGAAGCTTTCTTT,CASSQDWGGTTEAFF
TRBV2,TRBJ1-5,NA,NA,TGTGCCAGCAGTGAATCTCCCAGGGTCCCCCATCAGCCCCAGCATTTT,CASSESPRVPHQPQHF
TRBV30,TRBJ1-6,NA,NA,TGTGCCTGGAGATTGGGGGGGTACCTTTTGAATTCACCCCTCCACTTT,CAWRLGGYLLNSPLHF
TRBV12-3/TRBV12-4,TRBJ1-2,NA,few,TGTGCCAGCAGGGACAGCTCTAACTATGGCTACACCTTC,CASRDSSNYGYTF
TRBV2,TRBJ2-1,NA,few,TGTGCCAGCAGTGGGGGAGAGCTGGATGAGCAGTTCTTC,CASSGGELDEQFF
TRBV24-1,TRBJ2-3,NA,few,TGTGCCACCAGTGATTCCTCGCCCCAGGCAGGGCAAGATACGCAGTATTTT,CATSDSSPQAGQDTQYF
TRBV18,TRBJ2-7,NA,NA,TGTGCCAGCTCACCACAGGGGAACGAGCAGTACTTC,CASSPQGNEQYF
TRBV12-1,TRBJ1-1,NA,NA,TGTGCCAGCAGCGGCCCCCGGGGAGGTCTCATCACTGAAGCTTTCTTT,CASSGPRGGLITEAFF
TRBV9,TRBJ1-4,TRBD1,NA,TGTGCCAGCAGCCCGACAGGGTCCCATGAAAAACTGTTTTTT,CASSPTGSHEKLFF
TRBV30,TRBJ2-7,TRBD1,NA,TGTGCCTGGAGCGAGACAGGGGTTGGTCCCTACGAGCAGTACTTC,CAWSETGVGPYEQYF
TRBV19,TRBJ2-1,NA,NA,TGTGCCAGTAGTATTGGTACAGGCTATGCCTACAATGAGCAGTTCTTC,CASSIGTGYAYNEQFF
TRBV7-8,TRBJ1-5,NA,NA,TGTGCCAGCAGCCCAGCCCGTCAGCCCCAGCATTTT,CASSPARQPQHF
TRBV6-5,TRBJ1-1,NA,NA,TGTGCCAGCAGTCGCCGACAGTACATGAACACTGAAGCTTTCTTT,CASSRRQYMNTEAFF
TRBV10-3,TRBJ2-7,TRBD1,NA,TGTGCCATCAGTGAGCGTCGGGGACAGACCTACGAGCAGTACTTC,CAISERRGQTYEQYF
TRBV7-9,TRBJ1-2,TRBD1,NA,TGTGCCAGCAGCCAGGGACAGGGGGCGTTCGGCTACACCTTC,CASSQGQGAFGYTF
TRBV7-2,TRBJ1-1,NA,NA,TGTGCCAGCAGCTTAGCGCGGGCGGTCGTAATCACTGAAGCTTTCTTT,CASSLARAVVITEAFF
TRBV6-1,TRBJ1-3,NA,once,TGTGCCAGCAGTGAAGAGGGGGACCCCCCTGGAAACACCATATATTTT,CASSEEGDPPGNTIYF
TRBV4-2,TRBJ2-3,TRBD2,NA,TGTGCCAGCAGCCCAAAGCGGGGGGCCACAGATACGCAGTATTTT,CASSPKRGATDTQYF
TRBV9,TRBJ2-1,NA,NA,TGTGCCAGCAGCGCCGGGACACAGAATGAGCAGTTCTTC,CASSAGTQNEQFF
TRBV3-1/TRBV3-2,TRBJ2-4,TRBD1,NA,TGTGCCAGCAGCCCGCGGACAGGGGATTTGGACATTCAGTACTTC,CASSPRTGDLDIQYF
TRBV5-1,TRBJ1-4,TRBD1,NA,TGCGCCAGCAGCTTGGGGGGACAGGGGAAAAATGAAAAACTGTTTTTT,CASSLGGQGKNEKLFF
TRBV5-1,TRBJ2-3,NA,NA,TGCGCCAGCAGCCGCCGCGCGGGGGCGGGGACAGATACGCAGTATTTT,CASSRRAGAGTDTQYF
TRBV15,TRBJ1-2,TRBD1,NA,TGTGCCACCAGCAGTGGGACAGGGGTCTTGGACTATGGCTACACCTTC,CATSSGTGVLDYGYTF
TRBV27,TRBJ1-4,NA,once,TGTGCCAGCAGTTTAAAGGCAGGGCTAGAAAAACTGTTTTTT,CASSLKAGLEKLFF
TRBV5-6,TRBJ2-3,NA,NA,TGTGCCAGCAGCTCCCCTAGCACAGATACGCAGTATTTT,CASSSPSTDTQYF
TRBV3-1/TRBV3-2,TRBJ2-7,TRBD2,few,TGTGCCAGCAGCCGTTTAGCGGGGGGGCCTTTTTTCGACGAGCAGTACTTC,CASSRLAGGPFFDEQYF
TRBV7-8,TRBJ1-6,NA,NA,TGTGCCAGCAGCCCCAACGGGGGCTCCTATAATTCACCCCTCCACTTT,CASSPNGGSYNSPLHF
TRBV6-6,TRBJ2-2,TRBD2,NA,TGTGCCAGCACCCCCCCGACTAGCGGTCCCACCGGGGAGCTGTTTTTT,CASTPPTSGPTGELFF
TRBV27,TRBJ1-1,NA,NA,TGTGCCAGCAGTTTATCGTTTTCGCGATTTTTTACAAGGGGGAGCCCTGAAGCTTTCTTT,CASSLSFSRFFTRGSPEAFF
TRBV5-1,TRBJ2-5,TRBD1,NA,TGCGCCAGCACGCACCATTACACAGGGGGCCAAGAGACCCAGTACTTC,CASTHHYTGGQETQYF
TRBV5-1,TRBJ2-2,NA,NA,TGCGCCAGCAGCTTCCAGGGGCATGACACCGGGGAGCTGTTTTTT,CASSFQGHDTGELFF
TRBV7-8,TRBJ1-1,TRBD1,few,TGTGCCAGCAGCCCCAAGACAGGGGGTGGCACTGAAGCTTTCTTT,CASSPKTGGGTEAFF
TRBV11-2,TRBJ1-2,NA,NA,TGTGCCAGCAGCTTAGGACCCGCGGGGGGCTACACCTTC,CASSLGPAGGYTF
TRBV13,TRBJ2-2,TRBD2,once,TGTGCCAGCAGCTACGCGTCTAGCGGGAGATCCGGGGAGCTGTTTTTT,CASSYASSGRSGELFF
TRBV6-5,TRBJ2-1,NA,NA,TGTGCCAGCAGGGTAACAGGGAGCTCCTACAATGAGCAGTTCTTC,CASRVTGSSYNEQFF
TRBV30,TRBJ2-2,TRBD2,NA,TGTGCCTGGAGTAACCAACCATGGACTAGCGTACCGAACACCGGGGAGCTGTTTTTT,CAWSNQPWTSVPNTGELFF
TRBV15,TRBJ1-5,NA,NA,TGTGCCACCAGCATGGCGACGAGGTATCAGCCCCAGCATTTT,CATSMATRYQPQHF
TRBV15,TRBJ1-5,TRBD1,few,TGTGCCACCGCCAGGTGGGACAGGGACAATCAGCCCCAGCATTTT,CATARWDRDNQPQHF
TRBV7-9,TRBJ1-1,TRBD1,NA,TGTGCCAGCAGCCTGGGACAGGGGGACACTGAAGCTTTCTTT,CASSLGQGDTEAFF
TRBV5-1,TRBJ2-1,NA,few,TGCGCCAGCAGCTTGGGGACTGGCTATGGTTTTGAGCAGTTCTTC,CASSLGTGYGFEQFF
TRBV7-9,TRBJ1-2,TRBD1,NA,TGTGCCAGCAGCGACCAAGGACAGGGATACTATGGCTACACCTTC,CASSDQGQGYYGYTF
TRBV29-1,TRBJ2-3,NA,NA,TGCAGCGTTAGGAGGGGAGGAGATACGCAGTATTTT,CSVRRGGDTQYF
TRBV7-2,TRBJ2-1,TRBD1,once,TGTGCCAGCAACCGGGACAGCCCTTCCTACAATGAGCAGTTCTTC,CASNRDSPSYNEQFF
TRBV7-3,TRBJ2-7,TRBD2,NA,TGTGCCAGCAGCTTAGACGGGACTAACTCCTACGAGCAGTACTTC,CASSLDGTNSYEQYF
TRBV28,TRBJ1-5,TRBD1,NA,TGTGCCAGCAGTTTCCCCCTGAACAGGGGGGGCAATCAGCCCCAGCATTTT,CASSFPLNRGGNQPQHF
TRBV19,TRBJ1-2,NA,NA,TGTGCCAGTAGTCGGGCTAACTATGGCTACACCTTC,CASSRANYGYTF
TRBV4-1,TRBJ2-1,NA,NA,TGCGCCAGCAGCCAACCAGATAGGGGTGAGCAGTTCTTC,CASSQPDRGEQFF
TRBV5-1,TRBJ1-6,NA,few,TGCGCCAGCAGCTTGGGCGGGGCAGGGATGGATTCACCCCTCCACTTT,CASSLGGAGMDSPLHF
TRBV15,TRBJ1-3,TRBD1,NA,TGTGCCACCACCCGGGACAGGGGATCTGGAAACACCATATATTTT,CATTRDRGSGNTIYF